Below are 23 T cell receptor beta chains sequenced from a single sample in a study of regulatory T cells in long-lasting Graves disease. The TCR beta library used iRepertoire HTBI primers with Arm-PCR amplification of CDR3. From the multiplex PCR reads, TCRdb called clonotypes with MiXCR, one entry per CDR3 protein. The data hold roughly 420,000 distinct CDR3 sequences, with roughly 17% observed a single time. The time point denotes: newly diagnosed GD, antithyroid drugs for less than 3 months. With RNA extracted from PBMCs as input, the TCR library was made. The data also belong to a second study, concerning T cells in Graves' hyperthyroidism and ophthalmopathy.

Sequenced here: peripheral blood mononuclear cells (PBMCs), sampled at new diagnosis, from a patient treated with antithyroid drugs. The receptors shown here come from a woman between 18 and 30 years old with Graves disease.

J is TRBJ2-2 and V is TRBV9; 7 bases match TRBD1. This CDR3 is 17 amino acids long. Germline CDR1 is SGDLS and CDR2 is YYNGEE. The V gene end was trimmed by 2 bases and the J gene end by 2 bases; junction bases not matched to a gene: 9. CDR3 amino acids: CASSVEDRLRNTGELFF. In nucleotides, the CDR3 is TGTGCCAGCAGCGTCGAGGACAGGCTACGAAACACCGGGGAGCTGTTTTTT.

The V gene is TRBV3-2, the J gene TRBJ2-3; the table's D call, TRBD1, has no DNA check behind it. The tail of the sequence fits TRBJ2-7 better, so the J call may be wrong. TRBV3-2 is reported as a pseudogene. The CDR3 is 16 residues long. CDR3 coding DNA: TGTGCCAGCACCCCTCGATCAGGACAGGGAGGCAATGAGCAGTACTTC. It specifies CASTPRSGQGGNEQYF.

CDR3 in amino acids: CASSQEVASGQETQYF. DNA of the CDR3: TGTGCCAGCAGCCAAGAGGTGGCTAGCGGACAAGAGACCCAGTACTTC. The rearrangement joins TRBV4-2 to TRBJ2-5; 7 bases map to TRBD2. Germline V CDR1 and CDR2: LGHNA, YNFKEQ. The CDR3 consists of 16 residues. The junction had 6 bases not matched to a gene; V was cut back by 0 bases and J by 2 bases.

This clonotype has a count of ten or more. V and J are TRBV3-1 and TRBJ2-1; 10 nucleotides match TRBD2. Germline V gene sequence: CDR1 LGHDT, CDR2 YNNKEL (reference sequence). The CDR3 sequence is 17 residues long. The V segment lost 1 base and the J segment 1 base; nucleotides outside the gene matches: 4. DNA for the CDR3: TGTGCCAGCAGCCAAGGGGCTAGCGGGAGTTCCTACAATGAGCAGTTCTTC. Protein: CASSQGASGSSYNEQFF.

In its sample, this clonotype was seen a few times. This rearrangement joins TRBV20-1 to TRBJ1-1; D gene unclear. The germline V gene has CDR1 DFQATT and CDR2 SNEGSKA (reference sequence). This CDR3 comprises 14 residues. V lost 6 bases to trimming and J lost 0 bases, with 14 bases between them. The CDR3 reads CSALAVPMNTEAFF. The CDR3 region has the DNA TGCAGTGCCTTGGCGGTCCCCATGAACACTGAAGCTTTCTTT.

This clonotype has a count of ten or more. For the CDR3, the DNA is TGTGCCAGCAGCTTAAACCTCTGGGGTGAGCAGTTCTTC. Translating gives CASSLNLWGEQFF. This sequence joins TRBV7-3 and TRBJ2-1; no firm D call. The germline V and J ends were trimmed by 1 base and 9 bases, with 10 bases remaining between them. The CDR3 consists of 13 residues. Germline CDR1 reads SGHTA; CDR2 reads FQGTGA.

This clonotype was seen repeatedly, ten times or more. The chain combines TRBV2 with TRBJ2-7; possible D gene TRBD1, 5 bases. Trimming pared 2 bases from V and 5 bases from J, leaving 13 bases between. This CDR3 is built from 14 residues. Germline CDR1 reads SNHLY; CDR2 reads FYNNEI. In DNA, the CDR3 is TGTGCCAGCAGTGAATGGACAACCTGGGACGAGCAGTACTTC. Amino acid sequence: CASSEWTTWDEQYF.

This clonotype occurred a few times. The chain uses TRBV20-1 and TRBJ2-1, with TRBD2 as a possible D gene (6 bases). Trimming pared 2 bases from V and 4 bases from J, leaving 18 bases between. The CDR3 contains 16 residues. Germline CDR1 DFQATT, CDR2 SNEGSKA (reference sequence). CDR3 loop: CSARIPTSSIYNEQFF. CDR3 coding DNA: TGCAGTGCTAGAATCCCGACTAGTAGCATTTACAATGAGCAGTTCTTC.

This clonotype was detected many times. The V call is TRBV3-1, the J call TRBJ2-1, with D possibly matching TRBD2 (6 bases). With 3 bases removed from V and 1 base from J, the gap between germline ends came to 13 bases. The CDR3 consists of 16 residues. The germline gives CDR1 LGHDT, CDR2 YNNKEL (reference sequence). The CDR3 DNA reads as TGTGCCAGCAGCCAGATCCTGGGGGGATCCTACAATGAGCAGTTCTTC. It encodes CASSQILGGSYNEQFF.

There are many counts of this clonotype. The rearrangement links TRBV7-2 to TRBJ1-5; maybe TRBD1 (5 bases). The CDR3 is 14 amino acids. Germline V CDR1 and CDR2: SGHTA, FQGNSA. The V end was cut by 4 bases, the J end by 5 bases, with 12 bases between. In nucleotides, the CDR3 is TGTGCCAGCAGCTCATCGGGGGGTGATCAGCCCCAGCATTTT. Protein: CASSSSGGDQPQHF. The variable domain in full, with the rest retrieved from reference TRBV7-2 and TRBJ1-5, is GAGVSQSPSNKVTEKGKDVELRCDPISGHTALYWYRQSLGQGLEFLIYFQGNSAPDKSGLPSDRFSAERTGGSVSTLTIQRTQQEDSAVYLCASSSSGGDQPQHFGDGTRLSIL.

The chain has TRBV20-1 and TRBJ1-5; maybe TRBD1 (5 bases). The CDR3 consists of 13 residues. The V gene's germline CDR1 is DFQATT and CDR2 SNEGSKA (reference sequence). V shed 8 bases and J shed 0 bases, with 11 bases lying between them. The CDR3 protein is CSYGGGSNQPQHF. The CDR3 DNA follows: TGCAGTTACGGGGGGGGTAGCAATCAGCCCCAGCATTTT.

At least ten counts were recorded for this clonotype. The chain links TRBV7-8 to TRBJ2-7, with D possibly matching TRBD1 (5 bases). V lost 1 base, J lost 0 bases, and 10 bases lay in between. The germline V gene encodes CDR1 SGHVS and CDR2 FQNEAQ. The CDR3 totals 15 residues. The CDR3 region is CASSLDRTSSYEQYF. CDR3 sequence (DNA): TGTGCCAGCAGCTTAGACAGGACCTCCTCCTACGAGCAGTACTTC.

This clonotype was detected only a few times. V gene TRBV3-1 combines with J gene TRBJ2-7; TRBD2 aligns across 7 bases. The CDR3 sequence is 15 residues long. Germline V CDR1 and CDR2: LGHDT, YNNKEL (reference sequence). V lost 2 bases and J lost 6; bases outside the gene matches: 10. The CDR3 is CASSQMRGGRGEQYF. In DNA form, the CDR3 reads TGTGCCAGCAGCCAAATGCGGGGAGGGAGAGGCGAGCAGTACTTC.

This clonotype turned up a few times. With a much larger clone just one base away, this may be a read error. This rearrangement joins TRBV7-2 to TRBJ2-7; TRBD1 agrees at 9 bases. CDR3 length equals 12 residues. CDR1 is SGHTA and CDR2 is FQGNSA in the germline V gene. CDR3 in amino acids: CASSSTGGRQHF. The CDR3 bases are TGTGCCAGCAGCTCTACAGGGGGCAGGCAGCACTTC.

This clonotype was seen repeatedly, ten times or more. The DNA for the CDR3 is TGCAGCGTTGTTGCAGCTCGGGATACGCAGTATTTT. Amino acid sequence: CSVVAARDTQYF. The chain links TRBV29-1 to TRBJ2-3; D gene uncertain. This CDR3 has 12 residues. CDR1 SQVTM and CDR2 ANQGSEA come from the germline V gene. Trimming removed 4 bases from V and 6 bases from J, with 11 bases in between.

In this sample, this clonotype turned up a few times. The CDR3 DNA reads as TGTGCCAGCAGCCAAGCGGCCTCAGTTTCCTACAATGAGCAGTTCTTC. Residues: CASSQAASVSYNEQFF. This chain connects TRBV4-2 to TRBJ2-1; D is ambiguous. Germline CDR1 and CDR2: LGHNA and YNFKEQ. Deletions cut 1 base from V and 1 base from J, with 11 bases between. This CDR3 region has 16 residues.

This clonotype was found a few times. The rearrangement links TRBV5-5 to TRBJ1-6; unclear D gene. The CDR3 length is 15 residues. Per germline, CDR1 SGHKS and CDR2 YYEKEE (reference sequence). V was pared by 0 bases and J by 9 bases, with 13 bases between. The chain's CDR3 is CASSLEGAAPSPLHF. The CDR3 DNA is TGTGCCAGCAGCTTGGAGGGCGCGGCCCCTTCACCCCTCCACTTT.

This chain connects TRBV6-4 to TRBJ2-3; tentatively, D is TRBD1 (5 bases). Germline lookup yields CDR1 MRHNA and CDR2 SNTAGT. This CDR3 is built from 15 residues. V lost 0 bases and J 1 base, leaving 8 bases between the germline ends. The CDR3 DNA sequence: TGTGCCAGCAGTGACTCGACAGACCGCACAGATACGCAGTATTTT. Translation: CASSDSTDRTDTQYF.

This chain uses TRBV28 with TRBJ2-4, with D perhaps being TRBD1 or TRBD2 (5 bases each). The CDR3 length is 14 residues. Trimming removed 0 bases from V and 5 bases from J, with 8 bases in between. Germline V CDR1 and CDR2: MDHEN, SYDVKM. DNA for the CDR3: TGTGCCAGCAGTTTATGCATGGGGGAAAACATTCAGTACTTC. It codes for CASSLCMGENIQYF. Looking up the rest from reference TRBV28 and TRBJ2-4 gives the full variable domain: DVKVTQSSRYLVKRTGEKVFLECVQDMDHENMFWYRQDPGLGLRLIYFSYDVKMKEKGDIPEGYSVSREKKERFSLILESASTNQTSMYLCASSLCMGENIQYFGAGTRLSVL.

Ten or more counts support this clonotype. The chain combines TRBV28 with TRBJ2-7; D is uncertain. The germline V gene has CDR1 MDHEN and CDR2 SYDVKM. V lost 7 bases and J 0 bases, leaving 13 bases between the germline ends. This CDR3 region has 14 residues. CDR3 sequence (DNA): TGTGCCAGCATAGGGTCGAGAAGCTCCTACGAGCAGTACTTC. Amino acid sequence: CASIGSRSSYEQYF.

This clonotype occurred a few times. This CDR3 is CASSLEERVLNEQFF. The CDR3 DNA reads TGTGCCAGCAGTTTGGAGGAGCGGGTCTTAAATGAGCAGTTCTTC. The V call is TRBV28, the J call TRBJ2-1, with D possibly matching TRBD2 (6 bases). Trimming shortened V by 3 bases and J by 7 bases, and 16 bases separated the two germline ends. The CDR3 is 15 residues long. CDR1 MDHEN and CDR2 SYDVKM come from the germline V gene.

The sample holds many counts of this clonotype. V is TRBV11-2 and J is TRBJ1-2; D call uncertain. Germline CDR1 SGHAT, CDR2 FQNNGV. The ends were cut back, 3 bases at V and 2 bases at J, with 13 bases in the middle. The CDR3 contains 15 residues. The CDR3, as DNA: TGTGCCAGCAGCTTTGAGAGAACTATGAACTATGGCTACACCTTC. Amino acids: CASSFERTMNYGYTF. The entire variable domain, with the rest obtained from reference TRBV11-2 and TRBJ1-2, is as follows: EAGVAQSPRYKIIEKRQSVAFWCNPISGHATLYWYQQILGQGPKLLIQFQNNGVVDDSQLPKDRFSAERLKGVDSTLKIQPAKLEDSAVYLCASSFERTMNYGYTFGSGTRLTVV.

This clonotype showed up many times. The chain joins TRBV11-2 to TRBJ2-4; 9 bases line up with TRBD2. With 0 bases clipped from V and 1 base from J, the junction kept 7 bases outside the gene matches. Germline CDR1 is SGHAT and CDR2 is FQNNGV. The CDR3 covers 18 residues. The CDR3 DNA sequence: TGTGCCAGCAGCTTAGATCTAAGCAGCGGGAGGGCCAAAAACATTCAGTACTTC. It specifies CASSLDLSSGRAKNIQYF. The full variable domain, its missing parts supplied by reference TRBV11-2 and TRBJ2-4, is EAGVAQSPRYKIIEKRQSVAFWCNPISGHATLYWYQQILGQGPKLLIQFQNNGVVDDSQLPKDRFSAERLKGVDSTLKIQPAKLEDSAVYLCASSLDLSSGRAKNIQYFGAGTRLSVL.